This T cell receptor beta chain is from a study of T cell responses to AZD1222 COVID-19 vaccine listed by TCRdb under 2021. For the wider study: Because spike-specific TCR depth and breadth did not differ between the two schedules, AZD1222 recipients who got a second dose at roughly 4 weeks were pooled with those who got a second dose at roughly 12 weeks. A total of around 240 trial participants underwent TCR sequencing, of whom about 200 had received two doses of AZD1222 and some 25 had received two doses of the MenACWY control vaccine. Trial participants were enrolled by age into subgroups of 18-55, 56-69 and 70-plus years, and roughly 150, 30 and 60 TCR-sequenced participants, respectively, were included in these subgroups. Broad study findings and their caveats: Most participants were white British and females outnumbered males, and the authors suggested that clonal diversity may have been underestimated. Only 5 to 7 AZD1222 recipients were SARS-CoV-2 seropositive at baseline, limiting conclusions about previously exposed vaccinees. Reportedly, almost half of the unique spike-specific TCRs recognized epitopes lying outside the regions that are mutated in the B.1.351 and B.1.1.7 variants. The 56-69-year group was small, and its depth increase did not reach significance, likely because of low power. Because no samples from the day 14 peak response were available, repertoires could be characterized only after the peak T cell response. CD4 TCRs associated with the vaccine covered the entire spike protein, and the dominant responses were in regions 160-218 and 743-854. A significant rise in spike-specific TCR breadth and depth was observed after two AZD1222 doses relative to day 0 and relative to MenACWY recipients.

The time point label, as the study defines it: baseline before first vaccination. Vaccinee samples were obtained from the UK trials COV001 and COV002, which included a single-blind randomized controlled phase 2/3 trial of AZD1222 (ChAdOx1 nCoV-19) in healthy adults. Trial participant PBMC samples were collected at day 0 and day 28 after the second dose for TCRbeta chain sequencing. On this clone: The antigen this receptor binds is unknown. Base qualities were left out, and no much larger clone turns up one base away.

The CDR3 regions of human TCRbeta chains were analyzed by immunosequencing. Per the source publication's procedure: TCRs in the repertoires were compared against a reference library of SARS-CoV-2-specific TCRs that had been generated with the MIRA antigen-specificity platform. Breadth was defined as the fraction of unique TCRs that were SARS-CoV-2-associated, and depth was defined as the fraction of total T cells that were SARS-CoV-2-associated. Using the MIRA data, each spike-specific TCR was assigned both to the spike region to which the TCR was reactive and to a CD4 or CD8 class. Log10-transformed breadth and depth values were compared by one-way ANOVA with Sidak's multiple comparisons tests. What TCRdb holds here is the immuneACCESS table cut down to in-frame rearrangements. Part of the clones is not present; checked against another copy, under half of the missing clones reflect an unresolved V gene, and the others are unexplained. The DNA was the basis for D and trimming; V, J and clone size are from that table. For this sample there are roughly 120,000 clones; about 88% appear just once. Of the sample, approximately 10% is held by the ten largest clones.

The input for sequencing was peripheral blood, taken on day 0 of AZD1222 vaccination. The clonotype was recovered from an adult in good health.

The CDR3 is CASSLTATGGYTF. Here is the DNA: TGTGCCAGCAGCTTAACAGCAACTGGTGGCTACACCTTC. In this chain, TRBV7-3 is recombined with TRBJ1-2; the D gene assignment is ambiguous. CDR1 is given as SGHTA and CDR2 as FQGTGA, both from the germline V gene. The CDR3 spans 13 residues, from the cysteine through the phenylalanine. Kept here is only the CDR3 DNA, which spans 39 bases and is read in frame from base 1. Deletion took 0 bases off V and 7 bases off J, with a span of 9 bases between the germline ends.